Presented here are 19 T cell receptor beta chains from one specimen sequenced in a study of response to subunit inactivated influenza vaccine. TCRdb reprocessed the RT-PCR reads via MiXCR and lists one record per CDR3 protein. The data contain under 750,000 distinct CDR3 sequences, 12% of them singletons. The material sequenced was PBMCs from blood, taken on the day of vaccination. The receptors derive from a man aged 45-65 years who received an inactivated influenza vaccine.

This clonotype was observed a few times. The gene calls are TRBV27 and TRBJ2-5; 9 bases map to TRBD2. CDR1 and CDR2 from the germline V gene are MNHEY and SMNVEV (reference sequence). Unmatched junction bases numbered 8, after V lost 1 base and J lost 5 bases. The CDR3 totals 16 residues. The CDR3 bases are TGTGCCAGCAGTTTATTCGGCGGGGGGGCCTATGAGACCCAGTACTTC. Protein: CASSLFGGGAYETQYF.

This clonotype was found a few times. CDR3 sequence reads: CASSPETDNSPLHF. The CDR3 region has the DNA TGTGCCAGCTCACCAGAAACAGATAATTCACCCCTCCACTTT. The chain has TRBV18 and TRBJ1-6; the D is unclear. V shed 2 bases and J shed 5 bases, with 7 bases lying between them. The CDR3 loop spans 14 amino acids. CDR1 and CDR2 (germline): KGHSH, LQKENI.

This clonotype has only a few counts. This sequence joins TRBV15 and TRBJ2-7; D is possibly TRBD1 (5 bases). CDR3 length: 14 amino acids. Looked up from germline, CDR1 is LNHNV and CDR2 is YYDKDF (reference sequence). V was cut by 1 base and J by 2 bases, with 9 bases left in between. The CDR3: CATSRVAGTYEQYF. CDR3 in DNA: TGTGCCACCAGCAGAGTCGCAGGGACCTACGAGCAGTACTTC.

The chain employs TRBV10-2 and TRBJ2-1; a possible D gene is TRBD2 (7 bases). CDR1 and CDR2 (germline): WSHSY, SAAADI. Trimming shortened V by 3 bases and J by 0 bases, and 12 bases separated the two germline ends. CDR3 size: 16 residues. This chain's CDR3 is CASSDWGGASYNEQFF. The CDR3 coding sequence is TGCGCCAGCAGTGATTGGGGGGGGGCCTCCTACAATGAGCAGTTCTTC.

The sample holds a few counts of this clonotype. The gene calls are TRBV20-1 and TRBJ2-7; D is uncertain. V was shortened by 0 bases and J by 3 bases, with 18 bases between the two germline ends. The CDR3 covers 16 residues. CDR1 and CDR2 from the germline V gene are DFQATT and SNEGSKA (reference sequence). CDR3: CSARDQTSKKFYEQYF. The CDR3 nucleotides are TGCAGTGCTAGAGATCAGACGTCTAAAAAATTCTACGAGCAGTACTTC.

The rearrangement joins TRBV20-1 to TRBJ2-1, with a possible D match to TRBD2 (5 bases). This CDR3 is 16 amino acids long. V lost 5 bases and J 9 bases, leaving 26 bases between the germline ends. Germline V CDR1 and CDR2: DFQATT, SNEGSKA (reference sequence). CDR3 sequence: CSAPLAGSSAVGEQFF. The CDR3 coding sequence is TGCAGTGCTCCCTTGGCGGGTAGTAGCGCGGTGGGTGAGCAGTTCTTC.

The chain employs TRBV6-1 and TRBJ1-2; D gene unclear. Germline values: CDR1 MNHNS, CDR2 SASEGT. The V and J ends lost 8 bases and 0 bases respectively, with 7 bases between them. CDR3 length: 12 amino acids. The CDR3, as DNA: TGTGCCAGCCGGAGCTCTAACTATGGCTACACCTTC. Translating gives CASRSSNYGYTF.

The rearrangement links TRBV5-1 to TRBJ2-2; D may be TRBD1 (5 bases). The CDR3 length is 14 residues. Germline CDR1 SGHRS, CDR2 YFSETQ. The germline V and J ends were trimmed by 0 bases and 7 bases, with 10 bases remaining between them. CDR3 protein: CASSLGQGFGELFF. The CDR3 DNA is TGCGCCAGCAGCTTGGGGCAGGGCTTCGGGGAGCTGTTTTTT.

This clonotype was picked up many times. The chain is built from TRBV12-3 or TRBV12-4 and TRBJ2-2, with 7 bases fitting TRBD2. V lost 4 bases and J lost 7; bases outside the gene matches: 9. The CDR3 loop spans 15 amino acids. This CDR3 is CASSYPSAGVGELFF. The CDR3 DNA sequence: TGTGCCAGCAGTTATCCCAGCGCGGGGGTCGGGGAGCTGTTTTTT.

This chain uses TRBV5-1 with TRBJ1-3; a possible D gene is TRBD1 (5 bases). V lost 4 bases, J lost 4 bases, and 18 bases lay in between. The germline V gene encodes CDR1 SGHRS and CDR2 YFSETQ. This CDR3 is built from 16 residues. CDR3 DNA: TGCGCCAGCAGCCGAGACAGCGGAGCTTCCGGAAACACCATATATTTT. Amino acid sequence: CASSRDSGASGNTIYF.

This clonotype has a count of ten or more. V and J are TRBV6-2 or TRBV6-3 and TRBJ2-1; TRBD2 matches 8 bases. V shed 6 bases, J shed 1 base, and the junction held 5 bases outside the gene matches. Germline loops: CDR1 MNHEY, CDR2 SVGEGT. The CDR3 is 15 residues long. DNA of the CDR3: TGTGCCAGCAGCCGCGGACTAGCTTCCTACAATGAGCAGTTCTTC. This gives the protein CASSRGLASYNEQFF.

This clonotype was observed a few times. V and J are TRBV4-2 and TRBJ1-5, with 10 nucleotides matching TRBD1. The trim removed 1 base at V and 7 bases at J, leaving 13 bases unmatched. The CDR3 has 18 residues. Germline loops: CDR1 LGHNA, CDR2 YNFKEQ. This chain's CDR3 is CASSQGWDRGRDRQPQHF. As DNA, the CDR3 is TGTGCCAGCAGCCAAGGGTGGGACAGGGGTCGGGATCGGCAGCCCCAGCATTTT.

This chain joins TRBV29-1 and TRBJ2-7; 7 bases are shared with TRBD1. Germline V CDR1 and CDR2: SQVTM, ANQGSEA. V gave up 5 bases and J gave up 0 bases; unmatched junction bases: 7. The CDR3 has 14 amino acids. CDR3 amino acids: CSVRATGSSYEQYF. In DNA form, the CDR3 reads TGCAGCGTTCGGGCGACAGGGAGCTCCTACGAGCAGTACTTC.

This clonotype came up a few times. The CDR3, as DNA: TGCAGCGTCATGGGCAGGGTAGGCGAGCAGTACTTC. Protein: CSVMGRVGEQYF. The chain recombines TRBV29-1 with TRBJ2-7, with D perhaps matching TRBD1 (5 bases). CDR3 length equals 12 residues. V dropped 6 bases and J dropped 6 bases, with 15 bases sitting between them. Germline V gene lookup returns CDR1 SQVTM and CDR2 ANQGSEA.

In this sample, this clonotype turned up a few times. This chain uses TRBV2 with TRBJ1-6, with TRBD1 identical over 8 bases. The length of the CDR3 is 16 residues. Germline CDR1 and CDR2: SNHLY and FYNNEI. Unmatched junction bases numbered 5, after V lost 2 bases and J lost 5 bases. CDR3 loop: CASSEQGAKNNSPLHF. The CDR3 DNA reads as TGTGCCAGCAGTGAACAGGGGGCTAAAAATAATTCACCCCTCCACTTT. The full variable domain, completed using reference TRBV2 and TRBJ1-6, is EPEVTQTPSHQVTQMGQEVILRCVPISNHLYFYWYRQILGQKVEFLVSFYNNEISEKSEIFDDQFSVERPDGSNFTLKIRSTKLEDSAMYFCASSEQGAKNNSPLHFGNGTRLTVT.

The chain recombines TRBV5-1 with TRBJ2-5, with D perhaps TRBD1 (5 bases). The germline V gene encodes CDR1 SGHRS and CDR2 YFSETQ. V lost 1 base to trimming and J lost 5 bases, with 12 bases between them. The CDR3 loop spans 14 amino acids. Here the CDR3 DNA reads TGCGCCAGCAGCTTGTCGGGCAGGGTGGAGACCCAGTACTTC. Translation gives CASSLSGRVETQYF.

This clonotype was counted only a few times. The CDR3 loop reads CATSRDVGSNQPQHF. The CDR3 region has the DNA TGTGCCACCAGCAGAGATGTGGGTAGCAATCAGCCCCAGCATTTT. The V gene is TRBV15, the J gene TRBJ1-5; D is unclear. The CDR3 is 15 residues long. The V and J ends lost 0 bases and 0 bases respectively, with 6 bases between them. Germline V lookup: CDR1 LNHNV, CDR2 YYDKDF (reference sequence).

This clonotype occurred many times. V is TRBV6-5 and J is TRBJ2-3, with a tentative D call TRBD1 (6 bases). Germline V CDR1 and CDR2: MNHEY, SVGAGI. Deletions cut 4 bases from V and 0 bases from J, with 8 bases between. The CDR3 is made up of 14 amino acids. This chain's CDR3 is CASSSRGSTDTQYF. The CDR3 nucleotides read TGTGCCAGCAGTTCTAGGGGGAGCACAGATACGCAGTATTTT.

Only a few counts were recorded for this clonotype. The gene calls are TRBV29-1 and TRBJ2-3; D gene ambiguous. Trimming removed 2 bases from V and 3 bases from J, with 3 bases in between. Germline loops: CDR1 SQVTM, CDR2 ANQGSEA. This CDR3 spans 11 amino acids. The CDR3 sequence is CSVEFTDTQYF. The DNA of the CDR3 is TGCAGCGTTGAATTTACAGATACGCAGTATTTT.